The entry below gives a single TCR beta chain sequence along with its context. This clone's antigen is unknown. No much larger clonotype is one base removed from it; base qualities were not supplied. The data originate from a study of cytomegalovirus exposure and HLA in healthy donors (dated by TCRdb to about 2017). Turning to the overall study: According to an earlier analysis of 550 to 750 of the donors, about 179 million T cells yielded some 110 million unique TCR beta sequences and about 280 Gb of sequence data. Donor age, sex, ethnicity and CMV serostatus were compiled alongside the repertoire data. High-throughput TCR immunosequencing, statistical association of individual TCRs with disease status, and machine learning were combined to predict cytomegalovirus infection status. The study aimed to test whether cataloging public T cell receptors could reveal signatures of past pathogen exposure. Every repertoire in the discovery cohort had been generated on one and the same sequencing platform. In addition to the first cohort of 650 to 750 subjects, a separate validation cohort of under 150 different subjects was used. Among 350 to 400 genotyped donors of the cohort, an average of approximately 250,000 unique TCR beta nucleotide sequences were sequenced per donor, roughly a sixth of them non-productive. Of the 398 genotyped donors, 65% to 90% were placed in the genetic ancestry cluster associated with self-reported Caucasian donors. Typing coverage differed by locus: A, B, C, DRB1 and DQB1 were typed in about 629-640 donors, DQA1 in about 560, DPA1 in over 600, and DPB1 in roughly 450. The study profiled the T cell repertoires of about 640 subjects by immunosequencing and related them to cytomegalovirus serostatus. Genome-wide SNP genotypes for about 65% of the 666 donors were used in a later genetic analysis, which treated that subset as a discovery cohort. A later analysis re-examined previously published TCR beta repertoires from several hundred donors and added high-resolution HLA genotyping to investigate patterns of TCR occurrence. About five DR-DQ haplotypes were handled as single units for association and clustering, since linkage in the cohort was strong. About 300 gigabases of sequencing data and about 92 million unique TCR sequences made up an early release that covered 500 to 700 HLA-typed donors. In an earlier analysis of roughly 540 of the donors, high-throughput TCR beta sequencing was used to judge whether each TCR beta V gene segment behaved as functional or pseudogenic. HLA typing included class I and class II loci at four-digit resolution. The later analysis used no new phenotypic data to find candidate immune exposures, relying instead on TCR beta sequences and their occurrence across donors.

V is trimmed back by 3 bases and J by 1 base, and the junction contains 4 bases that no gene match accounts for. The germline V gene encodes CDR1 SGHDT and CDR2 YYEEEE. Counted from cysteine to phenylalanine, this CDR3 has 15 amino acids. The CDR3 DNA has 45 bases and is translated from base 1. Study-wide findings and limitations: Linkage disequilibrium might explain the correlated functional status among segregating V segments, but an unknown experimental factor could not be excluded. A later analysis found that HLA-associated TCR beta chains were more clonally expanded and had lower generation probabilities than equally common non-associated chains. Sequencing depth was assumed to be roughly uniform across donors in the presence/absence analyses, though that assumption may not hold. In both the original and validation cohorts, the classifier was reported to diagnose cytomegalovirus status with high specificity and sensitivity. Compared with the roughly 700-donor mean, donors in an Asian-associated ancestry cluster had fewer N-insertions in productive TCRs, according to a later genetic analysis. An earlier analysis of some 560 of the donors showed that most TCR beta V segments appeared in productive rearrangements either about 87% or about 30% of the time, which broadly matched IMGT annotations. In a later analysis, the rate of TCR association differed among HLA loci, with DRB1 alleles having the most associated TCRs and HLA-C alleles having the fewest. The study listed 164 TCR beta chains as associated with cytomegalovirus. Most CMV-associated TCR beta chains appeared to be HLA-restricted in a later analysis, and the HLA associations seemed to be driven largely by CMV exposure. In a later analysis, several top co-occurrence clusters were reported to appear linked to parvovirus B19, influenza, CMV and Epstein-Barr virus. This cohort had only TCR beta chains sequenced, and the lack of alpha or paired-chain data limited which features could be detected. Immune exposure information for the cohort was limited to CMV serostatus. Because some donors lacked HLA typing at each locus, the association tests relied only on the typed subset. In a later genetic analysis, a missense DCLRE1C variant was associated with V-gene and J-gene trimming of TCR beta chains, and the association was replicated in an independent cohort. A group of highly shared sequence variants was considered likely to be a technical artifact of the sequencing pipeline. Assigning TCR associations to individual alleles was difficult when HLA alleles, especially DR and DQ, strongly co-occurred. Specific HLA alleles were associated with more than 15,000 TCR beta sequences at a false discovery rate of 0.05 in a later analysis. A further reported finding was that TCR beta sequences accurately predicted the HLA-A and HLA-B alleles for most subjects in the first cohort. It was suggested by the authors that the approach could potentially be generalized to other disease states and immunological phenotypes. While some public TCRs were present in many individuals, most TCR sequences turned up only very rarely across donors. In vitro tests confirmed that a few of the cytomegalovirus-associated TCR beta chains recognize cytomegalovirus antigens. Because counts were too low, about 17 rarely observed V segments, including chromosome 9 orphons, were excluded from the earlier analysis of fewer than 650 of the donors. Some IMGT-functional V segments, including TRBV6-2 and TRBV6-3, could not be told apart with the 87-base-pair reads, so those segments were excluded.

Library generation was performed with the immunoSEQ multiplex PCR assay. For the multiplex PCR, a mixture combining 60 forward primers for TCR Vbeta segments and 13 reverse primers for TCR Jbeta segments was used. Amplification of the CDR3 region of rearranged TCR beta genes was performed with a multiplex PCR assay on genomic DNA. The Illumina HiSeq System was used to sequence the amplified TCR beta libraries as 87-base-pair reads. As for how the authors treated the data: A later analysis tallied around 87 million unique TCR beta chains across the roughly 610 repertoires, and approximately 12 million of those chains were shared by two or more donors. Raw reads were error-corrected and collapsed into unique sequences with a nearest-neighbor algorithm that merged closely related sequences to remove PCR and sequencing errors. CDR3 sequences were aligned to IMGT reference sequences to assign V, D and J gene segments. For a sequence to be retained, a match of at least six nucleotides was required to both a V gene segment and a J gene segment. Rearrangements were classified as productive when the CDR3 lacked stop codons and remained in frame with V and J, and all other rearrangements were classified as non-productive. Following IMGT convention, CDR3 was defined as the stretch from the second conserved V-encoded cysteine up to the conserved J-encoded phenylalanine. The earlier analysis of approximately 590 of the donors excluded any sequence lacking an unambiguous match to a single V gene segment. In an earlier analysis of approximately 610 of the donors, V segments were called functional above 56.7% productive rearrangements and were called segregating when the between-donor standard deviation exceeded 5%. A statistical classification framework was built to diagnose cytomegalovirus status from the catalog of TCR beta chain sequences. In a later analysis, TCR nucleotide sequences were compared against IMGT/GENE-DB human TR gene sequences so that V and J genes could be assigned. The TCRdist pipeline was used in a later analysis to assign CDR3 sequences and most-parsimonious VDJ recombination scenarios. A later analysis defined each TCR beta chain by its CDR3 amino acid sequence plus V-gene family, and excluded reads lacking a unique V-gene family. To address suspected cross-contamination and a sequencing artifact, a later analysis removed roughly 640 highly shared, low-generation-probability nucleotide sequences. In a later analysis, a clonal expansion index was calculated for each public chain from normalized within-repertoire ranks of inferred template counts. Generation probabilities in a later analysis came from a VDJ recombination model fitted to out-of-frame rearrangements, and those results were checked against IGoR. In a later analysis, TCR-TCR, TCR-HLA and TCR-CMV co-occurrence was scored with hypergeometric tests, and a repertoire-size bias correction was applied to TCR pairs. In a later analysis, false discovery rates were estimated by permuting HLA or CMV assignments 20 times. In a later analysis, co-occurring TCRs were grouped using DBSCAN, with TCRdist sequence similarity added in when clustering inside HLA-allele-positive subsets. Co-occurrence clustering excluded repertoires with fewer than 30,000 or more than 120,000 public chains, plus five with anomalous nucleotide sharing. As stored in TCRdb, this immuneACCESS dataset retains in-frame rearrangements with V and J assigned. A fraction of the clones does not appear; measured against another copy, unresolved V genes explain less than half of the discrepancy, and the remainder lacks a known reason. The DNA was the basis for D and trimming; V, J and clone size are from that table. Within this sample are about 170,000 clones, with 84% of them counted one time only. More than 4% of the sample comes from the top ten.

The cohort was made up of around 720 healthy bone marrow donors. All cohort members were sampled while nominally healthy, although unrecorded immune exposures were likely present. The donor tested CMV seronegative, placing the donor among the 350 or so seronegative members of the cohort. A peripheral blood sample was collected from each donor, and TCR beta sequencing was performed on peripheral blood mononuclear cells. The Qiagen DNeasy Blood Extraction Kit was used to extract genomic DNA from the blood cell samples. The sequenced sample consisted of PBMCs. The chain couples TRBV5-6 to TRBJ2-1; 7 nucleotides in the junction match TRBD2. The TCR originated in a man younger than 30 in good health and CMV-seronegative. The nucleotide sequence reads TGTGCCAGCAGCTCCCAAGCGGGGTCCTACAATGAGCAGTTCTTC. The encoded protein is CASSSQAGSYNEQFF.